The clone carrying this T cell receptor (beta chain) appeared once. Its antigen is not identified. This table comes from immunoSEQ multiplex PCR, and its TCRdb copy is limited to in-frame clones, with some not included. The repertoire holds around 90,000 clones, with approximately 92% as singletons. This sample was included in a study of graft-versus-host responses after intestinal transplantation. Whole-study results and caveats: High graft-versus-host to host-versus-graft clonal ratios were found in allografts of patients who had graft-donor T cell macrochimerism.

The length of the CDR3 is 17 residues. With V trimmed by 0 bases and J by 3 bases, 7 bases remained unmatched. Germline loops: CDR1 SGHAT, CDR2 FQNNGV. The V and J genes are TRBV11-2 and TRBJ2-2; 7 positions agree with TRBD2. Here the sequenced sample was unstimulated CD8+ T cells sorted from spleen or lymph node cells, taken before intestinal transplant. This sequence was found in a human donor who received an intestinal transplant. This CDR3 reads CASSLDLGGGYTGELFF. Here the CDR3 DNA reads TGTGCCAGCAGCTTAGATCTTGGGGGGGGATACACCGGGGAGCTGTTTTTT. The complete variable domain, with remaining parts taken from reference TRBV11-2 and TRBJ2-2, reads EAGVAQSPRYKIIEKRQSVAFWCNPISGHATLYWYQQILGQGPKLLIQFQNNGVVDDSQLPKDRFSAERLKGVDSTLKIQPAKLEDSAVYLCASSLDLGGGYTGELFFGEGSRLTVL.